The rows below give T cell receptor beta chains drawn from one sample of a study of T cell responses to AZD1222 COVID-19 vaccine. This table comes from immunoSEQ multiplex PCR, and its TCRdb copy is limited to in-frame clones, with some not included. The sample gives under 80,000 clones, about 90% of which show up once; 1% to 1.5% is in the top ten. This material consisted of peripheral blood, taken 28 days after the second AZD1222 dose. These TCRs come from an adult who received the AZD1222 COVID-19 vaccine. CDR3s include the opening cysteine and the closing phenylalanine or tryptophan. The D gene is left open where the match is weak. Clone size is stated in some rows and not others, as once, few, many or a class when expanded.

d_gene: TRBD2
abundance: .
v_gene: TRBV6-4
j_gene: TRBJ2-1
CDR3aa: CASSDSGLAGRGEQFF
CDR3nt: TGTGCCAGCAGTGACTCGGGGCTAGCGGGTCGTGGTGAGCAGTTCTTC

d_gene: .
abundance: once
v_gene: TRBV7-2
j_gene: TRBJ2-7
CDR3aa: CASSLRWSSASEQYF
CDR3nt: TGTGCCAGCAGCTTAAGATGGAGCTCGGCGTCCGAGCAGTACTTC

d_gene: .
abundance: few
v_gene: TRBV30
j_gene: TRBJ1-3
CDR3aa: CAWSASYGAGNTIYF
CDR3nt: TGTGCCTGGAGTGCCTCTTACGGGGCTGGAAACACCATATATTTT

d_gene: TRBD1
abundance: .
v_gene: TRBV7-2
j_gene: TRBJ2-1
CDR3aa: CASSQDRTRYNEQFF
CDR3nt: TGTGCCAGCAGTCAGGACAGGACGAGATACAATGAGCAGTTCTTC

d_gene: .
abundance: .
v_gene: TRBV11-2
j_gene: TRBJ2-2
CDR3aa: CASSLAQGGSGTGELFF
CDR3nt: TGTGCCAGCAGCTTAGCTCAAGGGGGTTCGGGCACCGGGGAGCTGTTTTTT

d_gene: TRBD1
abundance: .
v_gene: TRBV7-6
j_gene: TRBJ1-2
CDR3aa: CASSTGQGIAYGYTF
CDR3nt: TGTGCCAGCAGCACCGGACAGGGAATAGCCTATGGCTACACCTTC

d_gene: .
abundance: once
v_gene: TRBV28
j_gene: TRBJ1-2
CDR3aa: CASSLGGAVSYGYTF
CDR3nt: TGTGCCAGCAGTTTAGGTGGGGCAGTGAGTTATGGCTACACCTTC

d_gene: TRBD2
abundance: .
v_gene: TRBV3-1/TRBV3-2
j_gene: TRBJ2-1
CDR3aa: CASSHSLAGSLDNEQFF
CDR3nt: TGTGCCAGCAGCCACTCCCTAGCGGGGTCCTTGGACAATGAGCAGTTCTTC

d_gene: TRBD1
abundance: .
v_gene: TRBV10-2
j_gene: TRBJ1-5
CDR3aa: CASSEDRVQPQHF
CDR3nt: TGCGCCAGCAGTGAGGACAGGGTCCAGCCCCAGCATTTT

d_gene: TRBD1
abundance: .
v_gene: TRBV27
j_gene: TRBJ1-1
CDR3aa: CASSPGQGARYTEAFF
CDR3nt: TGTGCCAGCAGTCCGGGACAGGGGGCTCGGTACACTGAAGCTTTCTTT

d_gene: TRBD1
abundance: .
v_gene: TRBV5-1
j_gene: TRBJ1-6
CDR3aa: CASSGQGPYNSPLHF
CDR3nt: TGCGCCAGCAGCGGACAGGGCCCCTATAATTCACCCCTCCACTTT

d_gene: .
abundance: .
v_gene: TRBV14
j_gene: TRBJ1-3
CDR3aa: CASSQVSDLPGTSGNTIYF
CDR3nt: TGTGCCAGCAGCCAAGTCTCGGATCTCCCGGGGACCTCTGGAAACACCATATATTTT

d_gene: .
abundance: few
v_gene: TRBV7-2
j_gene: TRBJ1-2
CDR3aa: CASSAGLITGHGYTF
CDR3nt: TGTGCCAGCAGCGCCGGACTAATCACAGGGCATGGCTACACCTTC

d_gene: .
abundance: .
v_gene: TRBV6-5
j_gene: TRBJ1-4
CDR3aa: CASSDSSGGVEKLFF
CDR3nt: TGTGCCAGCAGCGATTCCTCCGGAGGCGTTGAAAAACTGTTTTTT

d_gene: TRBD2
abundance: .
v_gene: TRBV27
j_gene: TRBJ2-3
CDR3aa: CASSLASGGPRTDTQYF
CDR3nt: TGTGCCAGCAGTTTGGCTAGCGGGGGTCCTCGCACAGATACGCAGTATTTT

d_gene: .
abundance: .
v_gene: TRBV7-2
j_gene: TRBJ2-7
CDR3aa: CASSGGTFTYEQYF
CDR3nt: TGTGCCAGCAGCGGGGGGACTTTTACCTACGAGCAGTACTTC

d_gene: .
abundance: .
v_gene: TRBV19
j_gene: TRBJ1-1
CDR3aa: CASRHPGQPSGTEAFF
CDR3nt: TGTGCCAGTAGACACCCTGGACAGCCCTCAGGGACTGAAGCTTTCTTT

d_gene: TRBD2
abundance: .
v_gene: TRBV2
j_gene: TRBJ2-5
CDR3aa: CASSEAFAGALYQETQYF
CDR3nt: TGTGCCAGCAGTGAAGCGTTCGCGGGAGCTCTGTACCAAGAGACCCAGTACTTC

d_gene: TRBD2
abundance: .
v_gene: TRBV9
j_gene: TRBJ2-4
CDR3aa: CASSEAGGAKNIQYF
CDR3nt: TGTGCCAGCAGCGAAGCGGGGGGGGCCAAAAACATTCAGTACTTC

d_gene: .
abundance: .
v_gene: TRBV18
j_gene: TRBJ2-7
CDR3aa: CASSPSVSYEQYF
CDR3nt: TGTGCCAGCTCACCTTCAGTCTCCTACGAGCAGTACTTC

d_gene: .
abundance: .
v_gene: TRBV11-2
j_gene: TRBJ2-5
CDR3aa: CASSLSEYGGIQYF
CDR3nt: TGTGCCAGCAGCTTATCTGAGTATGGCGGAATCCAGTACTTC

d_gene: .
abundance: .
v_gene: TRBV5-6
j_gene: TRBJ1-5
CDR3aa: CASSLSNQPQHF
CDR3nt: TGTGCCAGCAGCTTAAGCAATCAGCCCCAGCATTTT

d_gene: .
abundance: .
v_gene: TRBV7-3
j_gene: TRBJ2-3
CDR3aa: CASSFDPADTQYF
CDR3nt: TGTGCCAGCAGCTTCGACCCTGCAGATACGCAGTATTTT

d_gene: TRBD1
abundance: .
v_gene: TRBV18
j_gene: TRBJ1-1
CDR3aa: CASSATGTTVTEAFF
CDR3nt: TGTGCCAGCTCAGCGACAGGGACAACGGTGACTGAAGCTTTCTTT

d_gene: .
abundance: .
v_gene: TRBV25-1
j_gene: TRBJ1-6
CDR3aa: CASSDRFNSPLHF
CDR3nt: TGTGCCAGCAGTGATAGGTTTAATTCACCCCTCCACTTT